This T cell receptor beta chain appears in the sequencing data of a study of blood T cell repertoires in COVID-19. Study-level information: Sources were T cells, B-cell-depleted T cells, or PBMCs; the material itself was cDNA or gDNA.

Data came from immunoSEQ multiplex PCR; TCRdb stores just in-frame clones and leaves some out. The sample lists more than 65,000 clones, about four fifths occurring once. Germline-derived CDR1 and CDR2 are LNHNV and YYDKDF (reference sequence). The V gene end was trimmed by 4 bases and the J gene end by 8 bases; junction bases not matched to a gene: 4. CDR3 size: 13 residues. The sample taken for sequencing was peripheral blood. The chain employs TRBV15 and TRBJ1-4, with 7 bases aligning to TRBD1. The origin of this receptor is a woman aged 55-70 years with acute or convalescent COVID-19. The CDR3 sequence: CATSKGAREKLFF. The DNA for the CDR3 is TGTGCCACCAGCAAGGGGGCTAGAGAAAAACTGTTTTTT.